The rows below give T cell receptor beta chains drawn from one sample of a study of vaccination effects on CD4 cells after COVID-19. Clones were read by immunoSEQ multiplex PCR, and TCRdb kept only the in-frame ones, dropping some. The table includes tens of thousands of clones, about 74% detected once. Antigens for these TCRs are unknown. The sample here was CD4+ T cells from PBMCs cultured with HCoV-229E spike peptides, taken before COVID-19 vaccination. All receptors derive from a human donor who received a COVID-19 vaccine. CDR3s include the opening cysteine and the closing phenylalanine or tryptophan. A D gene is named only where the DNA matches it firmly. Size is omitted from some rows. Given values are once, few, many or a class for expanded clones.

CDR3: CASSWGQGVPNPYNEQFF
DNA: TGCGCCAGCAGCTGGGGACAGGGGGTGCCAAATCCCTACAATGAGCAGTTCTTC
J: TRBJ2-1
size: NA
D: TRBD1
length: 18
V: TRBV5-1

CDR3: CASSLFYGSTYEQFF
DNA: TGTGCCAGCAGCTTGTTTTATGGGTCGACCTATGAGCAGTTCTTC
J: TRBJ2-1
size: few
D: NA
length: 15
V: TRBV7-3

CDR3: CASRRGQDTEAFF
DNA: TGTGCCAGCAGGAGGGGCCAGGACACTGAAGCTTTCTTT
J: TRBJ1-1
size: few
D: NA
length: 13
V: TRBV6-5

CDR3: CASSTGDSNQPQHF
DNA: TGTGCCAGCAGCACCGGGGATAGCAATCAGCCCCAGCATTTT
J: TRBJ1-5
size: few
D: NA
length: 14
V: TRBV5-5

CDR3: CASRGVGVVGEAFF
DNA: TGTGCCAGCAGGGGAGTAGGGGTGGTTGGTGAAGCTTTCTTT
J: TRBJ1-1
size: once
D: NA
length: 14
V: TRBV6-5

CDR3: CASSYDNTGGNEKLFF
DNA: TGTGCCAGCAGTTACGATAATACGGGAGGGAACGAAAAACTGTTTTTT
J: TRBJ1-4
size: NA
D: NA
length: 16
V: TRBV6-5

CDR3: CASSLGGRNQPQHF
DNA: TGTGCCAGCAGCTTAGGGGGCCGAAATCAGCCCCAGCATTTT
J: TRBJ1-5
size: NA
D: NA
length: 14
V: TRBV7-8

CDR3: CASSVRLVAGGNFNTGELFF
DNA: TGTGCCAGCAGCGTAAGATTGGTAGCGGGGGGGAATTTTAACACCGGGGAGCTGTTTTTT
J: TRBJ2-2
size: NA
D: TRBD2
length: 20
V: TRBV9

CDR3: CASSLGQGFKAFF
DNA: TGTGCCAGCAGCTTAGGACAGGGTTTCAAAGCTTTCTTT
J: TRBJ1-1
size: NA
D: TRBD1
length: 13
V: TRBV7-9

CDR3: CASSPRQGGTGNTIYF
DNA: TGTGCCAGCAGTCCCCGACAGGGAGGTACTGGAAACACCATATATTTT
J: TRBJ1-3
size: NA
D: TRBD1
length: 16
V: TRBV28

CDR3: CASSPQQGGYGYTF
DNA: TGTGCCAGCTCACCTCAACAGGGGGGCTATGGCTACACCTTC
J: TRBJ1-2
size: NA
D: TRBD1
length: 14
V: TRBV18

CDR3: CASSFLSTGGEAFF
DNA: TGCGCCAGCAGCTTCCTGTCAACGGGAGGAGAAGCTTTCTTT
J: TRBJ1-1
size: NA
D: NA
length: 14
V: TRBV5-1

CDR3: CASSISTGVGYTF
DNA: TGTGCCAGTAGTATCTCGACAGGGGTGGGCTACACCTTC
J: TRBJ1-2
size: few
D: TRBD1
length: 13
V: TRBV19

CDR3: CASSEGKYGYTF
DNA: TGTGCCAGCAGTGAGGGAAAGTATGGCTACACCTTC
J: TRBJ1-2
size: NA
D: NA
length: 12
V: TRBV6-1

CDR3: CASSYSETSNREQFF
DNA: TGTGCCAGCAGTTACTCGGAGACGTCTAACCGTGAGCAGTTCTTC
J: TRBJ2-1
size: NA
D: NA
length: 15
V: TRBV6-5

CDR3: CASSFTANQPQHF
DNA: TGTGCCAGCAGCTTCACCGCGAATCAGCCCCAGCATTTT
J: TRBJ1-5
size: NA
D: NA
length: 13
V: TRBV7-8

CDR3: CASSPRTELAKNIQYF
DNA: TGTGCCAGCAGCCCGAGGACTGAGCTAGCCAAAAACATTCAGTACTTC
J: TRBJ2-4
size: NA
D: NA
length: 16
V: TRBV6-6

CDR3: CASSQGQGYGYTF
DNA: TGTGCCAGCAGCCAAGGGCAGGGGTACGGCTACACCTTC
J: TRBJ1-2
size: NA
D: NA
length: 13
V: TRBV3-1/TRBV3-2

CDR3: CASSLEWVDQPQHF
DNA: TGTGCCAGCAGCTTGGAATGGGTGGATCAGCCCCAGCATTTT
J: TRBJ1-5
size: NA
D: NA
length: 14
V: TRBV5-8

CDR3: CASSVVEGNTEAFF
DNA: TGTGCCAGCAGCGTAGTTGAGGGGAACACTGAAGCTTTCTTT
J: TRBJ1-1
size: few
D: NA
length: 14
V: TRBV9

CDR3: CSVQQPRGGQSGEQFF
DNA: TGCAGCGTCCAACAACCGAGGGGGGGACAGTCAGGGGAGCAGTTCTTC
J: TRBJ2-1
size: once
D: NA
length: 16
V: TRBV29-1

CDR3: CASSVGHLYSNQPQHF
DNA: TGTGCCAGCAGCGTGGGACATCTCTATAGCAATCAGCCCCAGCATTTT
J: TRBJ1-5
size: NA
D: NA
length: 16
V: TRBV5-6

CDR3: CASSIPGRPGEKLFF
DNA: TGTGCCAGTAGTATTCCGGGACGGCCAGGTGAAAAACTGTTTTTT
J: TRBJ1-4
size: NA
D: NA
length: 15
V: TRBV19

CDR3: CASSHGRTGLYGYTF
DNA: TGCGCCAGCAGCCACGGAAGGACAGGACTCTATGGCTACACCTTC
J: TRBJ1-2
size: NA
D: TRBD1
length: 15
V: TRBV4-1

CDR3: CASSLPGTRSSVATDTQYF
DNA: TGTGCCAGCAGCTTACCCGGGACTAGATCTTCGGTTGCCACAGATACGCAGTATTTT
J: TRBJ2-3
size: NA
D: TRBD2
length: 19
V: TRBV7-9

CDR3: CASSPRVGITGELFF
DNA: TGTGCCAGCAGTCCCCGTGTCGGAATCACCGGGGAGCTGTTTTTT
J: TRBJ2-2
size: NA
D: NA
length: 15
V: TRBV6-6

CDR3: CASSRTSGGNQETQYF
DNA: TGTGCCAGCAGTCGAACTAGCGGGGGGAACCAAGAGACCCAGTACTTC
J: TRBJ2-5
size: once
D: TRBD2
length: 16
V: TRBV7-9

CDR3: CASSLFGRGGDQPQHF
DNA: TGTGCCAGCAGTTTATTCGGTCGGGGGGGGGATCAGCCCCAGCATTTT
J: TRBJ1-5
size: NA
D: NA
length: 16
V: TRBV27

CDR3: CASSPGTGPYNEQFF
DNA: TGTGCCAGCAGCCCGGGGACAGGGCCCTACAATGAGCAGTTCTTC
J: TRBJ2-1
size: NA
D: TRBD1
length: 15
V: TRBV11-2

CDR3: CATSDPEAGAGRREYF
DNA: TGTGCCACCAGTGATCCCGAAGCGGGGGCTGGTCGGAGGGAGTATTTT
J: TRBJ2-3
size: NA
D: TRBD2
length: 16
V: TRBV24-1

CDR3: CASSQVNREGVGAFF
DNA: TGTGCCAGCAGCCAAGTAAACAGGGAGGGAGTTGGAGCTTTCTTT
J: TRBJ1-1
size: NA
D: NA
length: 15
V: TRBV3-1/TRBV3-2

CDR3: CAIGTSGTDTQYF
DNA: TGTGCCATCGGGACTAGCGGCACAGATACGCAGTATTTT
J: TRBJ2-3
size: NA
D: TRBD2
length: 13
V: TRBV10-3

CDR3: CASTPGQGRPLRNEQFF
DNA: TGCGCCAGCACCCCGGGACAGGGGAGACCCTTACGGAATGAGCAGTTCTTC
J: TRBJ2-1
size: NA
D: TRBD1
length: 17
V: TRBV5-1

CDR3: CASSLGETGELFF
DNA: TGTGCCAGTAGTCTTGGGGAGACCGGGGAGCTGTTTTTT
J: TRBJ2-2
size: NA
D: NA
length: 13
V: TRBV19

CDR3: CASSARTAGYGYTF
DNA: TGTGCCAGCAGCGCCCGGACGGCCGGGTATGGCTACACCTTC
J: TRBJ1-2
size: NA
D: NA
length: 14
V: TRBV9

CDR3: CASNRDGGELFF
DNA: TGTGCCAGCAACAGGGATGGCGGGGAGCTGTTTTTT
J: TRBJ2-2
size: NA
D: NA
length: 12
V: TRBV6-5

CDR3: CASGLLTGSQPQHF
DNA: TGTGCTAGTGGTTTGTTGACAGGGAGTCAGCCCCAGCATTTT
J: TRBJ1-5
size: NA
D: TRBD1
length: 14
V: TRBV12-5

CDR3: CASSKPSLLAGGNRDTQYF
DNA: TGTGCCAGCAGTAAACCCTCACTTTTAGCGGGGGGGAATCGAGATACGCAGTATTTT
J: TRBJ2-3
size: NA
D: TRBD2
length: 19
V: TRBV6-2/TRBV6-3

CDR3: CASSRSGAGNTIYF
DNA: TGTGCCAGCAGCCGTTCGGGGGCTGGAAACACCATATATTTT
J: TRBJ1-3
size: NA
D: NA
length: 14
V: TRBV7-2

CDR3: CASSLEGRNTEAFF
DNA: TGTGCCAGCAGTCTGGAAGGGAGGAACACTGAAGCTTTCTTT
J: TRBJ1-1
size: few
D: NA
length: 14
V: TRBV6-6

CDR3: CASLFTGSYGYTF
DNA: TGTGCCAGCCTGTTCACGGGGTCCTATGGCTACACCTTC
J: TRBJ1-2
size: NA
D: NA
length: 13
V: TRBV2